Listed here are 15 T cell receptor beta chains from one sample, sequenced in a study of T cells in localized non-small cell lung cancer. The data were produced by immunoSEQ multiplex PCR, yet TCRdb's version contains in-frame clones alone and is incomplete. The table lists over a thousand clones, 20% to 25% of them singletons. The sample was lung tumor tissue, taken before any cancer treatment. The origin of the receptors is a female donor of 60 years or more with stage II lung adenocarcinoma.

In DNA form, the CDR3 reads TGTGCCAGCTCACCCGTCGGGAGCTCCTACGAGCAGTACTTC. This gives the protein CASSPVGSSYEQYF. V is TRBV18 and J is TRBJ2-7, with a possible D match to TRBD2 (6 bases). V was cut by 3 bases and J by 0 bases, with 9 bases left in between. There are 14 residues in the CDR3. In germline, CDR1 is KGHSH, CDR2 LQKENI.

The chain combines TRBV28 with TRBJ2-3; either TRBD1 or TRBD2 may supply D (7 bases each). This CDR3 is 17 amino acids long. Germline CDR1 MDHEN, CDR2 SYDVKM. V was cut by 3 bases and J by 4 bases, with 20 bases left in between. Here the CDR3 DNA reads TGTGCCAGCAGTTTTGGAGGGAGGGGGCGACTGGCAGATACGCAGTATTTT. Protein product: CASSFGGRGRLADTQYF.

This clone was observed a few times. The chain joins TRBV28 to TRBJ1-3; D call uncertain. Germline CDR1 reads MDHEN; CDR2 reads SYDVKM. The ends were cut back, 1 base at V and 0 bases at J, with 13 bases in the middle. This CDR3 is 17 amino acids long. Here the CDR3 reads CASSLYPSVHSGNTIYF. The CDR3 region has the DNA TGTGCCAGCAGTTTATACCCCTCGGTCCACTCTGGAAACACCATATATTTT.

This clone has just a few counts. The rearrangement joins TRBV19 to TRBJ2-3; a possible D gene is TRBD2 (6 bases). The CDR3 is 13 residues long. Germline V lookup: CDR1 LNHDA, CDR2 SQIVND (reference sequence). Trimming pared 5 bases from V and 5 bases from J, leaving 11 bases between. Here the CDR3 reads CASSLRRGDTQYF. Here the CDR3 DNA reads TGTGCCAGTAGTTTAAGGAGGGGAGATACGCAGTATTTT.

The V and J genes are TRBV14 and TRBJ1-3; TRBD1 agrees at 7 bases. V gave up 4 bases and J gave up 7 bases; unmatched junction bases: 7. The germline gives CDR1 SGHDN, CDR2 FVKESK. The CDR3 length is 14 residues. The CDR3 nucleotides read TGTGCCAGCAGCCCGACAGGGCGTGTGAACACCATATATTTT. This sequence encodes CASSPTGRVNTIYF.

The sample holds a few counts of this clone. The J gene is TRBJ1-1, the V gene TRBV6-8; D is possibly TRBD1 (5 bases). The germline gives CDR1 MNHGY, CDR2 SAAAGT. V was shortened by 7 bases and J by 0 bases, with 15 bases between the two germline ends. This CDR3 comprises 15 residues. This CDR3 is CASTAKGRVNTEAFF. The CDR3 nucleotides read TGTGCCAGCACCGCAAAGGGCAGGGTGAACACTGAAGCTTTCTTT.

A few counts support this clone. The rearrangement joins TRBV6-1 to TRBJ1-2; the D is unclear. The ends were cut back, 1 base at V and 4 bases at J, with 13 bases in the middle. Looked up from germline, CDR1 is MNHNS and CDR2 is SASEGT. This CDR3 is 15 amino acids long. In DNA, the CDR3 is TGTGCCAGCAGTGAAGGGCCCAGCAACCGCTATGGCTACACCTTC. It codes for CASSEGPSNRYGYTF.

The chain recombines TRBV6-8 with TRBJ2-5; 7 bases map to TRBD1. Germline loops: CDR1 MNHGY, CDR2 SAAAGT. The CDR3 covers 15 residues. The V gene end was trimmed by 6 bases and the J gene end by 3 bases; junction bases not matched to a gene: 10. CDR3 amino acids: CASSQTGTPKETQYF. Written as DNA, the CDR3 is TGTGCCAGCAGCCAGACAGGGACCCCAAAAGAGACCCAGTACTTC.

This rearrangement joins TRBV11-3 to TRBJ1-4, with 7 bases fitting TRBD1. V shed 5 bases, J shed 2 bases, and the junction held 2 bases outside the gene matches. Looked up from germline, CDR1 is SGHNT and CDR2 is YENEEA. The length of the CDR3 is 14 residues. The CDR3 sequence is CASSTTGTNEKLFF. The CDR3 DNA reads TGTGCCAGCAGCACGACAGGGACTAATGAAAAACTGTTTTTT.

The CDR3: CGHGVFGNEQFF. CDR3 DNA sequence: TGTGGGCACGGGGTTTTTGGGAATGAGCAGTTCTTC. The V gene is TRBV28, the J gene TRBJ2-1; the D gene is possibly TRBD2 (5 bases). CDR3 length equals 12 residues. From germline, CDR1 is MDHEN and CDR2 SYDVKM. The full variable domain, its missing parts supplied by reference TRBV28 and TRBJ2-1, is DVKVTQSSRYLVKRTGEKVFLECVQDMDHENMFWYRQDPGLGLRLIYFSYDVKMKEKGDIPEGYSVSREKKERFSLILESASTNQTSMYLCGHGVFGNEQFFGPGTRLTVL.

This clone has a handful of counts. The V and J genes are TRBV6-8 and TRBJ2-3; 10 positions agree with TRBD2. Trimming at V came to 5 bases and at J to 4 bases, leaving 6 bases not matched to a gene. This CDR3 has 15 amino acids. Germline CDR1 and CDR2: MNHGY and SAAAGT. The CDR3 sequence is CASSESGGGPDTQYF. The CDR3 DNA reads TGTGCCAGCAGTGAGAGCGGGGGGGGCCCAGATACGCAGTATTTT.

This chain connects TRBV9 to TRBJ1-3; 7 bases are shared with TRBD1. This CDR3 is 15 amino acids long. Looked up from germline, CDR1 is SGDLS and CDR2 is YYNGEE. The V gene end was trimmed by 4 bases and the J gene end by 3 bases; junction bases not matched to a gene: 7. CDR3 coding DNA: TGTGCCAGCAGCTTGACAGGGAATTTTGGAAACACCATATATTTT. Translating gives CASSLTGNFGNTIYF.

This clone was observed a handful of times. CDR3 sequence: CASSLRQGPDTQYF. The CDR3 bases are TGTGCCAGCAGCTTGCGGCAGGGGCCAGATACGCAGTATTTT. The chain is built from TRBV11-3 and TRBJ2-3, with a tentative D call TRBD1 (6 bases). CDR1 is SGHNT, CDR2 YENEEA, per germline. The V and J ends lost 3 bases and 4 bases respectively, with 11 bases between them. This CDR3 has 14 amino acids.

This clone has just a few counts. The chain employs TRBV28 and TRBJ1-4, with 9 bases matching TRBD1. The CDR3 runs 17 residues. Germline V CDR1 and CDR2: MDHEN, SYDVKM. V trimming: 5 bases; J trimming: 0 bases; junction bases outside the gene matches: 7. As DNA, the CDR3 is TGTGCCAGCAGTCTTTGGACAGGGGATTCAACTAATGAAAAACTGTTTTTT. Its protein is CASSLWTGDSTNEKLFF.

The V and J genes are TRBV28 and TRBJ1-1; 9 bases fit TRBD1. V lost 2 bases to trimming and J lost 4 bases; unmatched junction nucleotides: 11. The CDR3 runs 17 residues. CDR1 is MDHEN and CDR2 is SYDVKM in the germline V gene. The CDR3 loop is CASSLGTGTSSGTEAFF. The CDR3 region has the DNA TGTGCCAGCAGTTTAGGGACAGGGACGTCTAGTGGCACTGAAGCTTTCTTT.